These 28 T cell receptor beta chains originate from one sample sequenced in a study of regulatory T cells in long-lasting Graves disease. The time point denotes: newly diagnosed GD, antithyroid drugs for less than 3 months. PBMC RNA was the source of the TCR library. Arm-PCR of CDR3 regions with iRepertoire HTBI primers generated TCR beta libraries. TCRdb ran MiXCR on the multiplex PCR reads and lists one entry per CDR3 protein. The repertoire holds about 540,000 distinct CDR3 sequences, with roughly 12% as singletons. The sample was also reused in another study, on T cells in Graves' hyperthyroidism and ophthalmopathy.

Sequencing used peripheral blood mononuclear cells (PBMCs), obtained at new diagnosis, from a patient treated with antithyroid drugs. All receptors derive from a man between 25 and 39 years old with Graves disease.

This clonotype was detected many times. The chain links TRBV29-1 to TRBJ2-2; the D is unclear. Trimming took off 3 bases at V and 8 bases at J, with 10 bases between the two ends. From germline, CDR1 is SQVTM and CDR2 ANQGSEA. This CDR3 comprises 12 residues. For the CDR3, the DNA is TGCAGCGTTGAGGCCCTTGTGGGGGAGCTGTTTTTT. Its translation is CSVEALVGELFF.

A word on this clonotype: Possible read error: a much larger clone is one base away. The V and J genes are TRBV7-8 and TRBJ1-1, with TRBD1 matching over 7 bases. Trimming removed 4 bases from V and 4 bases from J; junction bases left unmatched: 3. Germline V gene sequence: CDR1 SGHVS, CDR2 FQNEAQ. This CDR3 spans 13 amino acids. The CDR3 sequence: CASSSNRGTEAFF. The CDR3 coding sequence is TGTGCCAGCAGCTCCAACAGGGGCACTGAAGCTTTCTTT.

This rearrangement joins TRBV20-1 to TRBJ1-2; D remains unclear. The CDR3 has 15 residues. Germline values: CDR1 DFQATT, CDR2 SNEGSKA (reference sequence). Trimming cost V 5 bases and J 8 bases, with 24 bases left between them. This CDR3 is CSARPVREGRGGYTF. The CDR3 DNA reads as TGCAGTGCTCGGCCTGTTCGGGAAGGGCGAGGAGGCTACACCTTC.

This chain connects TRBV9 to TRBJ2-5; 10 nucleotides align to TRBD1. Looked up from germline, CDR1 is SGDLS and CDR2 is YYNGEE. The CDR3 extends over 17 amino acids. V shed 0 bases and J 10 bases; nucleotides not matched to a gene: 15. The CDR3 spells CASSVGLGGTGALNQYF. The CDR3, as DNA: TGTGCCAGCAGCGTAGGCTTGGGGGGGACAGGGGCTCTTAACCAGTACTTC.

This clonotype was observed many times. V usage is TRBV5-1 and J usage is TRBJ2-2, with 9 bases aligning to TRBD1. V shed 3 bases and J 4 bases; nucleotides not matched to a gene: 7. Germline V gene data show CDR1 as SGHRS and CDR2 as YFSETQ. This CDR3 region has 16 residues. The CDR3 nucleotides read TGCGCCAGCAGCTGGGCGACAGGGGGAGGCACCGGGGAGCTGTTTTTT. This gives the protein CASSWATGGGTGELFF. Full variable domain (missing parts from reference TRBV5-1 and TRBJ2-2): KAGVTQTPRYLIKTRGQQVTLSCSPISGHRSVSWYQQTPGQGLQFLFEYFSETQRNKGNFPGRFSGRQFSNSRSEMNVSTLELGDSALYLCASSWATGGGTGELFFGEGSRLTVL.

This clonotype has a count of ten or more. CDR3 sequence reads: CSARRLGAYNEQFF. As DNA, the CDR3 is TGCAGTGCCAGGAGACTAGGTGCCTACAATGAGCAGTTCTTC. This chain connects TRBV20-1 to TRBJ2-1; D is perhaps TRBD2 (6 bases). Germline CDR1 and CDR2: DFQATT and SNEGSKA (reference sequence). This CDR3 is built from 14 residues. Trimming shortened V by 6 bases and J by 2 bases, and 14 bases separated the two germline ends.

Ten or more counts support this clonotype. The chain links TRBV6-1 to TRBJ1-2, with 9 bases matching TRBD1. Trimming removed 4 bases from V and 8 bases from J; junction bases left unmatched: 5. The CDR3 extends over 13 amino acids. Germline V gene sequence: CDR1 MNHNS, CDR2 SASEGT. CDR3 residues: CASSATGGDGYTF. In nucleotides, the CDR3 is TGTGCCAGCAGTGCTACAGGGGGCGACGGCTACACCTTC.

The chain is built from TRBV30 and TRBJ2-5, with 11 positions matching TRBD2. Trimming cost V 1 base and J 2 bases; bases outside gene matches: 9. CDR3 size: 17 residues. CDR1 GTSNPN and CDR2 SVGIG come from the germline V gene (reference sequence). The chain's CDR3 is CAWSGSRTSGQQETQYF. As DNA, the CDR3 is TGTGCCTGGAGTGGGAGCCGGACTAGCGGGCAGCAAGAGACCCAGTACTTC.

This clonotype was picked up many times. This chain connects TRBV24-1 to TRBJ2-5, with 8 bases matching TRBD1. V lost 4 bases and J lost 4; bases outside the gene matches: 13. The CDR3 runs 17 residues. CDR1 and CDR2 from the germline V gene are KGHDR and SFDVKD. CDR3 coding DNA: TGTGCCACCAGTGACACGAAACCGGGACAGGAGTTAGAGACCCAGTACTTC. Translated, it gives CATSDTKPGQELETQYF.

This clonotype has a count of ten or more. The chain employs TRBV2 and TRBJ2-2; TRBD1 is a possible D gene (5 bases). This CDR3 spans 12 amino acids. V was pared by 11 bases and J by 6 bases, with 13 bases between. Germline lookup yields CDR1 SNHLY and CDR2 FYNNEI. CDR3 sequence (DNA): TGTGCCGGGGCGCCAACGGCCGGGGAGCTGTTTTTT. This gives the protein CAGAPTAGELFF.

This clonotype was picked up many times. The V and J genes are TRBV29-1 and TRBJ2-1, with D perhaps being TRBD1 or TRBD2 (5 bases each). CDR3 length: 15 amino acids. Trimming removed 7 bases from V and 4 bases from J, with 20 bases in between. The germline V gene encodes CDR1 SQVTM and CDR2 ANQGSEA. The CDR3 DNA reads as TGCAGCGGAAGGGGCGTCCTCTCGGGGTACAATGAGCAGTTCTTC. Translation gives CSGRGVLSGYNEQFF.

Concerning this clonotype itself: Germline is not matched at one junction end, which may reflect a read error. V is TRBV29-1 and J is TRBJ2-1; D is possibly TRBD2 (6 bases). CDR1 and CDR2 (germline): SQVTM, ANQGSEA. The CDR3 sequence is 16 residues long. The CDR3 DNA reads TGCAGCGTTGAGGGACTGGCTCTAAGCTCCTACAATGGGCAGTTCTTC. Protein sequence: CSVEGLALSSYNGQFF.

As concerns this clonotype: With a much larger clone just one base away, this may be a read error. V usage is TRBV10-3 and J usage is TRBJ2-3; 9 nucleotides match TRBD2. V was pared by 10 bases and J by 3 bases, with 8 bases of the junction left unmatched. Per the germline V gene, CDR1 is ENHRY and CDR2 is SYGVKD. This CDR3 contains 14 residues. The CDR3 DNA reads TGTGCCACCAGGTCTAGCGGGGTGACAGATACGCAGTATTTT. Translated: CATRSSGVTDTQYF.

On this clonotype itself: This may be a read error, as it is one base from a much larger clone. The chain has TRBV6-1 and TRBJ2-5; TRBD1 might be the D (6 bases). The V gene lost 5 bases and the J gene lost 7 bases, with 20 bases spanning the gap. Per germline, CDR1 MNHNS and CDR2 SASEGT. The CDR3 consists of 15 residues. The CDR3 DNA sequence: TGTGCCAGCAGTACTATCCGGGACAAGGGTCCGACCCAGTACTTC. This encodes CASSTIRDKGPTQYF.

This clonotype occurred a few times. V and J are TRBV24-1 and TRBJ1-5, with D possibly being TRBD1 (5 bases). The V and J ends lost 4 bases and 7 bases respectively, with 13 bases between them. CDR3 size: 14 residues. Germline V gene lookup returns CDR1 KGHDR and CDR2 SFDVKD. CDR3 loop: CATSDPRARQPQHF. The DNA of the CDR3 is TGTGCCACCAGTGACCCCAGGGCGCGGCAGCCCCAGCATTTT.

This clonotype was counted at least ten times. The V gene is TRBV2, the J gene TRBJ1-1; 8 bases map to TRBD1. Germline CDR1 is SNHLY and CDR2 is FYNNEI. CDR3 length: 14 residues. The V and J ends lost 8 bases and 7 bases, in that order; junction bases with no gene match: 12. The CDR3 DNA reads TGTGCCAGCGAAGCAGGACAGGGCACTCATGAAGCTTTCTTT. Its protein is CASEAGQGTHEAFF.

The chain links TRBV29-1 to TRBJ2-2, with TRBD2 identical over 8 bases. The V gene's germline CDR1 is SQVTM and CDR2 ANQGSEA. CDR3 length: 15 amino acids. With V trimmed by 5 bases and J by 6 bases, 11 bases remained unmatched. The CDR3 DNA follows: TGCAGCGTTTCACCTAGCGGGTTGGGGGCCGGGGAGCTGTTTTTT. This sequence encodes CSVSPSGLGAGELFF.

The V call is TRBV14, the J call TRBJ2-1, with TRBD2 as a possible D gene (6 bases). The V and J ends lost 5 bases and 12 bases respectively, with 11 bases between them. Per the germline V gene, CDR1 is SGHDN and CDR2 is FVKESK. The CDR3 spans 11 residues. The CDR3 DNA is TGTGCCAGCAGCGTTCGACTAGTGCAGTTCTTC. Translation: CASSVRLVQFF.

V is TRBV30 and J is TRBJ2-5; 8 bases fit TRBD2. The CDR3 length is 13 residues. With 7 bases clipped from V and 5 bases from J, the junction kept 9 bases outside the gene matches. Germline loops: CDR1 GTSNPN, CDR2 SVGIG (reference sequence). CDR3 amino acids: CASQKREKETQYF. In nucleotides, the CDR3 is TGTGCCTCCCAAAAGCGGGAGAAGGAGACCCAGTACTTC.

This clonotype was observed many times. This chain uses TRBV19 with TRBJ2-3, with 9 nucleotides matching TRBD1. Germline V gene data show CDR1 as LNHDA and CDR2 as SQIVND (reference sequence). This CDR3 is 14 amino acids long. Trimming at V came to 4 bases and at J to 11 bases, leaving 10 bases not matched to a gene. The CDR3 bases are TGTGCCAGTAGTACGGGGACAGGGAGGATTTGGCAGTATTTT. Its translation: CASSTGTGRIWQYF.

The CDR3 reads CATSDLSAGAPQETQYF. The CDR3 coding sequence is TGTGCCACCAGTGATTTGTCAGCGGGAGCGCCCCAAGAGACCCAGTACTTC. V usage is TRBV24-1 and J usage is TRBJ2-5, with 8 positions matching TRBD2. The CDR3 has 17 residues. Germline values: CDR1 KGHDR, CDR2 SFDVKD. V was clipped by 0 bases and J by 1 base; unmatched bases: 6.

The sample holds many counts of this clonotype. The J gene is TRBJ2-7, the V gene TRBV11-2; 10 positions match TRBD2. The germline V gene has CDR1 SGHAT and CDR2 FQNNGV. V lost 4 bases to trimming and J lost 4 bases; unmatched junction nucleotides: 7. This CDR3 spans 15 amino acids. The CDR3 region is CASSSLAGDWYEQYF. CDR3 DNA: TGTGCCAGCAGCTCCCTAGCGGGGGACTGGTACGAGCAGTACTTC.

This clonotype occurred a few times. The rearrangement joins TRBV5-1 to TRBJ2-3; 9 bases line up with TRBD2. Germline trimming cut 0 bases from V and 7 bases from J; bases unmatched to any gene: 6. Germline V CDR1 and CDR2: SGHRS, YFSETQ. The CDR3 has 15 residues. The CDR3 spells CASSLEAGGGNTQYF. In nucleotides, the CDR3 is TGCGCCAGCAGCTTGGAAGCGGGAGGCGGGAATACGCAGTATTTT.

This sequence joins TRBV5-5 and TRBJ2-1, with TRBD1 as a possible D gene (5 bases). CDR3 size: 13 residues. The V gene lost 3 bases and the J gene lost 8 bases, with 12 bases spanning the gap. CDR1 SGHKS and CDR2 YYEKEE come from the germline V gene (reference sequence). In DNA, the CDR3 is TGTGCCAGCAGCTCCTCAGGGAACTATGAGCAGTTCTTC. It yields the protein CASSSSGNYEQFF.

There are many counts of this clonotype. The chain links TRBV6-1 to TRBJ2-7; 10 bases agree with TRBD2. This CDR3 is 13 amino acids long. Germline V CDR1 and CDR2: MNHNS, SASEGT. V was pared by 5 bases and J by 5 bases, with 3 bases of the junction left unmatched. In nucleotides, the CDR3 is TGTGCCAGCAGTCGGGGACTAGCGAACGAGCAGTACTTC. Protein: CASSRGLANEQYF.

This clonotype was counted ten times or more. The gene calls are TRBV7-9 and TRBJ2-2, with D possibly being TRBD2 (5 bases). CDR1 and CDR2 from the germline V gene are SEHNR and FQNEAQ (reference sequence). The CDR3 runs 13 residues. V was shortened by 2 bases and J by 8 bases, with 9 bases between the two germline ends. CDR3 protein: CASSLREMGELFF. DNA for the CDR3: TGTGCCAGCAGCTTAAGGGAGATGGGGGAGCTGTTTTTT.

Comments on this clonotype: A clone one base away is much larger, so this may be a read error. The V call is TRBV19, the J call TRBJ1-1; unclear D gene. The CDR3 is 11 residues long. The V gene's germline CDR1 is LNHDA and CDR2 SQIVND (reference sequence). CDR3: CTTTRYMEAFF. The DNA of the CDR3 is TGTACCACCACCCGATACATGGAAGCTTTCTTT.

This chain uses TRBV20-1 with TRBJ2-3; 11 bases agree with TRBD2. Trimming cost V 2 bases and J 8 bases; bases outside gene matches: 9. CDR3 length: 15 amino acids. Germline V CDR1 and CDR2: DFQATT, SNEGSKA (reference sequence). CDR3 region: CSARPLSGRAGTQYF. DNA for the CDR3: TGCAGTGCTAGACCCCTTAGCGGGAGGGCCGGTACGCAGTATTTT.